This record concerns one TCR beta chain sequence. The sample holds many counts of this clonotype. The clone's antigen remains unknown. No much larger clone is present one base from it, and per-base qualities are unavailable. A patient counted as having stable Graves' hyperthyroidism if no progression to ophthalmopathy occurred over 18 months of follow-up. Hyperthyroidism patients were newly diagnosed, had a disease duration of under 2 months, and were aged 18 to 65 years. Any patient with an uncontrolled infection, another autoimmune disease, pregnancy or lactation was excluded. Clinical symptoms, serum thyroxine and TRAb, thyroid ultrasound, and orbital computed tomography formed the basis for the diagnoses. Ficoll-Paque density gradient centrifugation was used to isolate PBMCs from around 9.1 ml of fresh peripheral blood. Total RNA was extracted with Trizol reagent, and quality was checked on an Agilent 2100 Bioanalyzer.

The record originates from a study of T cells in Graves' hyperthyroidism and ophthalmopathy (dated by TCRdb to the late 2010s). Turning to the overall study: Peripheral blood samples were taken at the time of initial diagnosis, prior to any treatment. To identify TCR V-J signatures that set the groups apart, the researchers used a discovery cohort of 100 patients, made up of roughly 45 with Graves' ophthalmopathy and approximately 57 with stable Graves' hyperthyroidism. Whether ophthalmopathy could be predicted prospectively was tested in an independent validation cohort made up of 18 to 20 hyperthyroidism patients plus 17 patients who later progressed to ophthalmopathy. The 75 to 100 discovery patients were randomly split 7:3 into training and test sets. The study also compared thyroid tissue and blood T-cell repertoires from 5 to 7 Graves' hyperthyroidism patients. After sampling, hyperthyroidism patients received methimazole starting at 30 mg daily, and ophthalmopathy patients received high-dose intravenous methylprednisolone. The paper describes TCR Vbeta CDR3 sequencing of 135 peripheral blood samples, made up of approximately 40 ophthalmopathy patients, some 80 hyperthyroidism patients and 17 progressor patients. Broader findings and caveats from the paper: Sample size was not statistically predetermined, and investigators were not blinded to group allocation. In validation, the model predicted progression to ophthalmopathy a median of roughly 6.2 months before onset, with approximately 68% sensitivity and 72.22% specificity. In cross-validation, a model built on a 13 V-J signature told ophthalmopathy apart from stable hyperthyroidism with 87.88% sensitivity and about 81% specificity, and in testing the same model reached 80%/75%. Most expanded thyroid clonotypes (frequency above 0.001) were also detected in blood, a finding suggesting that blood repertoires may reflect thyroid immune responses.

Between the V and J ends, shortened by 2 bases and 4 bases respectively, the junction contains 14 bases. CDR1 is given as SGHAT and CDR2 as FQNNGV, both from the germline V gene. Taken from cysteine to phenylalanine, the CDR3 has 15 residues. Here the CDR3 DNA is all that survives: 45 bases in frame from base 1. Amplification of TCR beta CDR3 regions was carried out from RNA transcripts. A first-round RT-PCR of the TCR CDR3 used the HTBI primer set with the Qiagen OneStep RT-PCR kit. Libraries were constructed in a second round of multiplex PCR, after which size selection and purification were carried out. The libraries were sequenced on an Illumina HiSeq2000 using paired-end 100 bp reads. The published analysis was carried out like this. SOAPnuke was used to process the raw data, removing reads that contained adapters or uncalled bases, had a mean Phred below 15, or lacked an exact match to the constant primer or identifier. COPE v1.2.5 was used to merge high-quality paired reads, and clonotypes were defined as unique nucleotide sequences. Clonotypes were aligned to IMGT TRBV, TRBD and TRBJ reference segments using MiTCR v1.1. Analysis was restricted to V-J combinations with a frequency above 0.0001, which covered roughly 99% of repertoires. A TCS score was defined as the ratio between F50 (clonal expansion) and ExV (chaos), using BLOSUM62-based TCRdist between CDR3 peptides within each V-J. Welch's t-statistics and random forest reduced approximately 520 V-J features to fewer than 15, which were used in a naive Bayes classifier (R e1071). TCRdb applied fastp at Q25 and MiXCR to the public reads, then kept only in-frame beta chains. Identical CDR3 proteins give one entry, which carries the most common genes and DNA. The V and J calls and clone size are TCRdb's, not the authors'. The sample table lists about 320,000 distinct CDR3 sequences, roughly 15% of them with a count of one. The top ten hold roughly a third of the sample.

The sequencing input was blood. The chain is encoded by TRBV11-2 joined to TRBJ1-1; the D gene remains uncertain. This clonotype originated in a man aged 25-45 years with Graves' hyperthyroidism. The CDR3 region reads CASSLSSTWGTEAFF. The nucleotide sequence is given as TGTGCCAGCAGCTTAAGCTCGACGTGGGGCACTGAAGCTTTCTTT.